One TCR beta chain is described in this entry. This specimen belongs to a study of shared clonotypes between healthy human individuals. Sequencing was performed with immunoSEQ multiplex PCR; in TCRdb, only in-frame clones are kept and a portion is missing. This table has about 2.4 million clones, approximately 94% appearing once. The CDR3 extends over 14 amino acids. The V and J ends lost 2 bases and 5 bases respectively, with 12 bases between them. Germline lookup yields CDR1 MGHDK and CDR2 SYGVNS. The sequencing sample was made of naive CD4+ T cells from PBMCs. Subset described: CD45RA+ positively selected. This clonotype was sampled from a man between 18 and 35 years old in good health. Some clones in this sample may be carry-over from other donors' samples. The chain recombines TRBV25-1 with TRBJ2-5; no clear D gene. The CDR3 nucleotides read TGTGCCAGCAGTGAACAGGTTAGCCACGAGACCCAGTACTTC. Its protein product is CASSEQVSHETQYF.